This is a list of T cell receptor beta chains from one sample in a study of blood T cell repertoires in COVID-19. Assay used: immunoSEQ multiplex PCR; TCRdb lists only in-frame clones, some missing. Here the sample spans around 100,000 clones, over 75% being singletons. The sample taken for sequencing was peripheral blood. All receptors come from a woman in her 30s with acute or convalescent COVID-19. Each CDR3 is given with its conserved first and last residue. Each record gives: J gene, V gene, clone size, D gene, CDR3 protein, CDR3 DNA. D genes are given only for firm matches. Some rows mark clone size as missing; the rest say once, few, many or name a class of expanded clone.

TRBJ1-6 TRBV10-3 - - CAISVGDRISPLHF TGTGCCATCAGTGTGGGTGACAGAATTTCACCCCTCCACTTT
TRBJ1-2 TRBV7-9 - TRBD1 CASNNPGTGNYGYTF TGTGCCAGCAACAACCCCGGGACAGGGAACTATGGCTACACCTTC
TRBJ1-1 TRBV28 few - CASSIGGPNTEAFF TGTGCCAGCAGCATAGGAGGACCGAACACTGAAGCTTTCTTT
TRBJ1-2 TRBV7-9 - - CASSFGEGDYGYTF TGTGCCAGCAGCTTTGGTGAAGGGGACTATGGCTACACCTTC
TRBJ1-4 TRBV28 once TRBD1 CASLTIGTDNEKLFF TGTGCCAGCTTGACCATCGGGACAGATAATGAAAAACTGTTTTTT
TRBJ2-7 TRBV9 - - CASSVDSSSSYEQYF TGTGCCAGCAGCGTAGACTCCTCTAGCTCCTACGAGCAGTACTTC
TRBJ1-2 TRBV27 - TRBD1 CASSPGTGASGGYTF TGTGCCAGCAGTCCGGGGACAGGGGCCTCGGGCGGCTACACCTTC
TRBJ2-3 TRBV5-1 - - CASSQEADTQYF TGCGCCAGCAGCCAGGAGGCAGATACGCAGTATTTT
TRBJ2-5 TRBV12-3/TRBV12-4 - TRBD1 CASSLTGGETQYF TGTGCCAGCAGTTTAACAGGGGGAGAGACCCAGTACTTC
TRBJ1-2 TRBV6-5 - - CASRERPNYGYTF TGTGCCAGCAGGGAGAGGCCTAACTATGGCTACACCTTC
TRBJ1-2 TRBV7-3 - - CASSLGAGQGYTF TGTGCCAGCAGCTTGGGGGCAGGTCAGGGCTACACCTTC
TRBJ1-6 TRBV28 - - CASGTAGGSPLHF TGTGCCAGCGGGACTGCTGGGGGATCACCCCTCCACTTT
TRBJ2-5 TRBV2 - - CASSRLGVETQYF TGTGCCAGCTCTCGTTTAGGGGTGGAGACCCAGTACTTC
TRBJ2-3 TRBV6-5 - TRBD2 CASSYTSGVTDTQYF TGTGCCAGCAGTTACACTAGCGGGGTCACAGATACGCAGTATTTT
TRBJ2-5 TRBV5-4 - TRBD1 CASSRGRQETQYF TGTGCCAGCAGCAGGGGGCGCCAAGAGACCCAGTACTTC
TRBJ1-6 TRBV28 - - CASSPSTGNHSPLHF TGTGCCAGCTCACCCTCAACGGGGAACCATTCACCCCTCCACTTT